The source of this T cell receptor beta chain is a study of human T cells and chemical hapten exposure. Sample time point: patch test 2, 6 weeks after DPC sensitization. Treatment of the sample: therapeutic diphenylcyclopropenone sensitization with weekly scalp DPC. This clonotype was counted a few times. Its matching antigen is unknown. CDR3 length: 17 residues. Trimming shortened V by 1 base and J by 4 bases, and 17 bases separated the two germline ends. CDR1 and CDR2 from the germline V gene are DFQATT and SNEGSKA (reference sequence). TCRdb processed the RACE reads anew with MiXCR; each CDR3 protein has one entry. There are under 450,000 distinct CDR3 sequences in the sample; just under 6.5% occur only once, and under 7% lies in the top ten. Study-level findings and limits: Unchanged with DPC sensitization were TCRs above 1 in 1000 frequency. Alopecia affected the donors, so their immune response may differ from healthy people's.

The rearrangement uses TRBV20-1 and TRBJ1-6; D is unresolved. The specimen was whole blood, collected in connection with sensitization to the hapten diphenylcyclopropenone (DPC). The TCR originated in a woman aged 18-35 years with alopecia areata. Some clones in this sample may be carry-over from other donors' samples. CDR3 protein: CSARVPTGFNYNSPLHF. In DNA form, the CDR3 reads TGCAGTGCTAGAGTTCCTACGGGGTTCAATTATAATTCACCCCTCCACTTT.